This record looks at one T cell receptor (beta chain) sequence and its context. The data stem from a study of blood T cell repertoires in COVID-19. About the research overall: Samples came from the United States, Italy and Spain, spanning acute and convalescent COVID-19.

This CDR3 is built from 18 residues. The germline gives CDR1 MNHNS, CDR2 SASEGT. The V segment lost 3 bases and the J segment 6 bases; nucleotides outside the gene matches: 10. In the authors' methods: Cell counts per sample came from amplifying reference gene primers. Data came from immunoSEQ multiplex PCR; TCRdb stores just in-frame clones and leaves some out. V, J and clone size reflect that table, while D and trimming were determined from the DNA. The data hold 65,000 to 90,000 clones, with around 89% observed a single time. Source material: peripheral blood. The source is an elderly woman with acute or convalescent COVID-19. V gene TRBV6-1 combines with J gene TRBJ2-1; 14 bases are shared with TRBD2. CDR3 sequence: CASSDRFGGLAGGNEQFF. Here the CDR3 DNA reads TGTGCCAGCAGTGACCGCTTCGGCGGACTAGCGGGAGGCAATGAGCAGTTCTTC.